This T cell receptor beta chain was obtained from a study of cytomegalovirus exposure and HLA in healthy donors. Vbeta (60) and Jbeta (13) primers were used in the PCR. Some clones are missing from TCRdb's copy, which holds only in-frame ones; the method was immunoSEQ multiplex PCR. The sample includes 130,000 or so clones, approximately 80% of them seen just once. Trimming at V came to 3 bases and at J to 4 bases, leaving 6 bases not matched to a gene. Germline loops: CDR1 SGHAT, CDR2 FQNNGV. The CDR3 totals 16 residues. Study-level points and caveats: It was reported that TCR beta sequences correctly inferred the HLA-A and HLA-B alleles for most subjects. The number of N-insertions in an Asian-associated ancestry cluster was reportedly below the 666-donor mean in a later analysis. A later analysis by the authors found several of the most significant clusters apparently linked to common viral pathogens. Likely technical artifact: a cluster of highly shared sequence variants.

As regards this clone: Its specificity is unknown.

This clonotype originated in a female donor in good health and CMV-seronegative. Input material: PBMCs. The rearrangement uses TRBV11-2 and TRBJ2-1; 10 positions agree with TRBD2. As DNA, the CDR3 is TGTGCCAGCAGCTTCATAGCGGGAGGCCCTTACAATGAGCAGTTCTTC. Amino acid sequence: CASSFIAGGPYNEQFF.